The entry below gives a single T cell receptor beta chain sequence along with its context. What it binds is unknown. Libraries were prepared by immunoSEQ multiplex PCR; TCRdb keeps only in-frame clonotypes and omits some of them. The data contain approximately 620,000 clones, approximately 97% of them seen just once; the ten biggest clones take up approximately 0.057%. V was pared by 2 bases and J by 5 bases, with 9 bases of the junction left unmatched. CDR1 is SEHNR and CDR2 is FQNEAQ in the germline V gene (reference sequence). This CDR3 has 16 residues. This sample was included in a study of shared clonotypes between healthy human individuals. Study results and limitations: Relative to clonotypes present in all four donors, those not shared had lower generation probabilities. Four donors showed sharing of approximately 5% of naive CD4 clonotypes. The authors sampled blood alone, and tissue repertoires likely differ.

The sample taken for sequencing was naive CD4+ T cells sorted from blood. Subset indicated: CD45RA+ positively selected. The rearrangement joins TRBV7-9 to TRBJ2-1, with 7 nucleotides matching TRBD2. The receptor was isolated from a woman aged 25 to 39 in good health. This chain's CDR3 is CASSLYGGSRDNEQFF. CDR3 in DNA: TGTGCCAGCAGCTTATATGGCGGGAGTAGGGACAATGAGCAGTTCTTC.